This TCR beta chain is from a study of vaccination and CD4 T cells after COVID-19. Turning to the study itself: The authors used overlapping spike peptides from SARS-CoV-2, HCoV-NL63, HCoV-OC43 and HCoV-229E to stimulate cells.

Noted treatment: approximately nine-day PBMC culture with coronavirus spike peptide pools or control peptides (ViraFEST assay). This CDR3 is built from 14 residues. The V segment lost 2 bases and the J segment 5 bases; nucleotides outside the gene matches: 5. Germline lookup yields CDR1 SGHTA and CDR2 FQGTGA. Cultured CD4+ T cells had their DNA profiled by the Oncomine TCR Beta short-read assay. TCRdb called the PCR reads again in MiXCR, with one record for every CDR3 protein. The table lists about 20,000 distinct CDR3 sequences, more than 55% of them singletons, with 6.6% in the top ten. As regards this clonotype: Its matching antigen is unknown.

The clonotype was recovered from a human donor who had recovered from COVID-19. The sequencing used CD4+ T cells from blood, cultured in vitro, collected before SARS-CoV-2 vaccination. The chain recombines TRBV7-3 with TRBJ2-7, with 8 nucleotides matching TRBD1. CDR3 residues: CASSLDRGEHEQYF. In DNA, the CDR3 is TGTGCCAGCAGCTTAGACAGGGGAGAACACGAGCAGTACTTC.